This entry concerns a single T cell receptor beta chain. The antigen is undetermined. A much larger clone sits a single nucleotide away, making a read error possible. No conserved phenylalanine or tryptophan ends this CDR3, so it is likely a read error. TCRdb re-derived calls from the reads in MiXCR, one entry per CDR3 protein. The sample holds fewer than 550,000 distinct CDR3 sequences, approximately 15% seen once. The V and J ends lost 4 bases and 2 bases, in that order; junction bases with no gene match: 7. This CDR3 is built from 15 residues. Germline assignment: CDR1 SEHNR and CDR2 FQNEAQ (reference sequence). The data derive from a study of T cell repertoires in cytomegalovirus infection. Study findings and constraints: In two of eight donors, the top clonotype was HLA-C-restricted CMV-specific.

The chain has TRBV7-9 and TRBJ2-7; 8 nucleotides line up with TRBD1. This sequence was found in a human donor in good health (CMV status not recorded). Some clones in this sample may be carry-over from other donors' samples. Sequencing used CD8+ T cells from PBMCs. In nucleotides, the CDR3 is TGTGCCAGCAGCTCCGACAGGGGTTTACCCTACGAGCAGTACTTA. This codes for CASSSDRGLPYEQYL.